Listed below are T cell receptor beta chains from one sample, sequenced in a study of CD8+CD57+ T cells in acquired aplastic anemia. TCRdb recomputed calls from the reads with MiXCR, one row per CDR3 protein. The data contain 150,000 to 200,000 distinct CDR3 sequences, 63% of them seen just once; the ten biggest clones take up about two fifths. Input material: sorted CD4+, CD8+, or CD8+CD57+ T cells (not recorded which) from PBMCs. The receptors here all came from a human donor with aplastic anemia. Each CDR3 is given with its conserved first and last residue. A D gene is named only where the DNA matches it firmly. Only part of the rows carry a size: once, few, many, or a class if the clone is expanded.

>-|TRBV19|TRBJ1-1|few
CASSLATGTEAFF
TGTGCCAGTAGTTTGGCCACCGGGACTGAAGCTTTCTTT
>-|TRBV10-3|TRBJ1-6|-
CAISEGKWGSYNSPLHF
TGCGCCATCAGTGAGGGGAAGTGGGGCTCCTATAATTCACCCCTCCACTTT
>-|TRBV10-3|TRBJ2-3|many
CATIAAGTDTQYF
TGTGCCACGATAGCGGCCGGCACAGATACGCAGTATTTT
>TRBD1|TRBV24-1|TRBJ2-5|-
CATSDRTGFQETQYF
TGTGCCACCAGTGATCGGACAGGTTTTCAAGAGACCCAGTACTTC
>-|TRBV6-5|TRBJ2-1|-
CASSSARDEQFF
TGTGCCAGCAGCTCAGCTAGGGATGAGCAGTTCTTC
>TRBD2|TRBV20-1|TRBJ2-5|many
CSARASGESQETQYF
TGCAGTGCTAGGGCTAGCGGGGAATCCCAAGAGACCCAGTACTTC
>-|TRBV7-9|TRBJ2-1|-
CASSLGMSEQFF
TGTGCCAGCAGCTTGGGAATGAGTGAGCAGTTCTTC
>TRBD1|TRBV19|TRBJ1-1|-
CASSNTGGRKAFF
TGTGCCAGTAGTAATACAGGGGGACGTAAAGCTTTCTTT
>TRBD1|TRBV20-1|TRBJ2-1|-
CSADRGAYNEQFF
TGCAGTGCGGACAGGGGGGCCTACAATGAGCAGTTCTTC
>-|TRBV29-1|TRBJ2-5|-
CSVEGSDSLQETQYF
TGCAGCGTTGAGGGTTCGGACAGTCTACAAGAGACCCAGTACTTC
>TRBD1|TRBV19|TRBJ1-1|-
CASSTDRLNTEAFF
TGTGCCAGTAGTACGGACAGGTTAAACACTGAAGCTTTCTTT
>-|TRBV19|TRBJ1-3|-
CASSIRVGALPPGNTIYF
TGTGCCAGTAGTATAAGGGTGGGGGCCTTACCGCCCGGAAACACCATATATTTT
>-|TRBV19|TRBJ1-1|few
CASSIGPNTEAFF
TGTGCCAGTAGTATCGGCCCGAACACTGAAGCTTTCTTT
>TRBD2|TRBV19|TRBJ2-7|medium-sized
CASSIAPGGTYEQYF
TGTGCCAGTAGTATCGCGCCCGGGGGGACCTACGAGCAGTACTTC
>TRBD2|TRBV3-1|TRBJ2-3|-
CASSQITGGPDTQYF
TGTGCCAGCAGCCAGATAACGGGGGGTCCAGATACGCAGTATTTT
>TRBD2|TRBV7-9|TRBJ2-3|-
CASRLEGGSLDTQYF
TGTGCCAGCAGATTAGAGGGAGGGAGTCTAGATACGCAGTATTTT
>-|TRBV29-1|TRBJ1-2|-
CSVRQRPDYGYTF
TGCAGCGTGAGACAGAGACCAGACTATGGCTACACCTTC
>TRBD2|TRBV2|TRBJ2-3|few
CASSALPPGLASTDTQYF
TGTGCCAGCAGTGCCCTTCCCCCGGGACTAGCTAGCACAGATACGCAGTATTTT
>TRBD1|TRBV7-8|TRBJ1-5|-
CASSPRRRGQDSPQHF
TGTGCCAGCAGCCCTAGGAGGAGGGGGCAAGATTCACCCCAGCATTTT
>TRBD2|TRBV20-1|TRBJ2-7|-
CSASMGLAGSYEQYF
TGCAGTGCTAGTATGGGACTAGCGGGTTCCTACGAGCAGTACTTC
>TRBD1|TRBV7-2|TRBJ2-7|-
CASSHGTGPYEQYF
TGTGCCAGCAGTCACGGGACAGGGCCGTACGAGCAGTACTTC
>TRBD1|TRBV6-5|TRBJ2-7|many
CASSFPGTGSEQYF
TGTGCCAGCAGTTTCCCAGGGACAGGGAGCGAGCAGTACTTC
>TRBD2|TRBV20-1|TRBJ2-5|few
CSARVAGGGETQYF
TGCAGTGCTAGGGTAGCGGGGGGGGGGGAGACCCAGTACTTC
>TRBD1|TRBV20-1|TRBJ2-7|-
CSALGQGLYEQYF
TGCAGTGCGCTGGGACAGGGGTTGTACGAGCAGTACTTC
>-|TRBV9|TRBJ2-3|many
CASSGAGWSTDTQYF
TGTGCCAGCAGCGGGGCAGGGTGGAGCACAGATACGCAGTATTTT
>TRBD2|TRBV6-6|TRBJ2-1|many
CASSYVGGGNEQFF
TGTGCCAGCAGTTACGTCGGGGGGGGCAATGAGCAGTTCTTC
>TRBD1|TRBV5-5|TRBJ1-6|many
CASSLGQGRNSPLHF
TGTGCCAGCAGCTTGGGACAGGGTAGAAATTCACCCCTCCACTTT
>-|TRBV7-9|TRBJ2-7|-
CASSGSPPTYEQYF
TGTGCCAGCAGCGGGAGTCCTCCAACCTACGAGCAGTACTTC
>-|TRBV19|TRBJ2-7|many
CASSIWAGYEQYF
TGTGCCAGTAGTATCTGGGCGGGCTACGAGCAGTACTTC
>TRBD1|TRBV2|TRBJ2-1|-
CASSEAGRGYEQFF
TGTGCCAGCAGTGAAGCGGGCAGGGGGTATGAGCAGTTCTTC
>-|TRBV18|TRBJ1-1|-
CASSPMQGDTEAFF
TGTGCCAGCTCACCGATGCAAGGAGACACTGAAGCTTTCTTT
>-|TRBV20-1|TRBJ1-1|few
CSARNPGTEAFF
TGCAGTGCTAGGAACCCTGGGACTGAAGCTTTCTTT
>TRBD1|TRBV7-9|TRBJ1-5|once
CASSLETGEQPQHF
TGTGCCAGCAGCTTAGAGACAGGGGAGCAGCCCCAGCATTTT
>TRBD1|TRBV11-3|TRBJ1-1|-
CASSSTHPRTSFKQGGTEAFF
TGTGCCAGCAGCTCTACTCACCCTAGGACCTCCTTTAAACAGGGGGGCACTGAAGCTTTCTTT
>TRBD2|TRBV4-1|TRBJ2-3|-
CASSRTSGGGTDTQYF
TGCGCCAGCAGCCGGACTAGCGGGGGGGGCACAGATACGCAGTATTTT
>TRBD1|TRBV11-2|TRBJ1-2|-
CASSSGGGNYGYTF
TGTGCCAGCAGCTCAGGGGGAGGGAACTATGGCTACACCTTC
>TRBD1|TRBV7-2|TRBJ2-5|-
CASRGQETQYF
TGTGCCAGCCGGGGACAGGAGACCCAGTACTTC
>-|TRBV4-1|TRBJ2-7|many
CASSPQADAGSYEQYF
TGCGCCAGCAGCCCTCAGGCAGACGCTGGGAGCTACGAGCAGTACTTC
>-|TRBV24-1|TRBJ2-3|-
CATSEGSYWAQYF
TGTGCCACCAGTGAAGGCTCCTATTGGGCGCAGTATTTT
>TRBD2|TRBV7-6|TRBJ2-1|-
CASSLMGLAGESEQLF
TGTGCCAGCAGCCTTATGGGACTAGCGGGAGAGAGTGAGCAGCTCTTC
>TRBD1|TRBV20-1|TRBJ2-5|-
CSASRKTGVQEAQYF
TGCAGTGCTAGTAGGAAGACAGGGGTCCAAGAGGCCCAGTACTTC
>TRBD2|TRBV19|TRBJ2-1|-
CASSASGSSYNEQFF
TGTGCCAGTAGTGCTAGCGGGAGCTCCTACAATGAGCAGTTCTTC
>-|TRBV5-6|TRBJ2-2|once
CASSQRSGELFF
TGTGCCAGCAGCCAAAGGTCCGGGGAGCTGTTTTTT
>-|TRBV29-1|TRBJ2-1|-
CSVRRVPGDEQFF
TGCAGCGTGCGTCGGGTACCTGGGGATGAGCAGTTCTTC
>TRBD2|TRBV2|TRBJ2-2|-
CASSALAGLVIGELFF
TGTGCCAGCAGTGCCCTAGCGGGGCTTGTCATCGGGGAGCTGTTTTTT
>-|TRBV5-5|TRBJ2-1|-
CASSLGDRGLYDEQFF
TGTGCCAGCAGCTTGGGAGACAGGGGACTATACGACGAGCAGTTCTTC
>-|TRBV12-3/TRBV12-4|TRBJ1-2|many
CASSLSSKEGYTF
TGTGCCAGCAGTTTATCCTCTAAGGAGGGCTACACCTTC
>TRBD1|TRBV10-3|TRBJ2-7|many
CAIGTGSYEQYF
TGTGCCATCGGGACAGGTTCCTACGAGCAGTACTTC
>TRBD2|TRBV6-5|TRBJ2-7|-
CASMRAGPYEQYF
TGTGCCAGCATGAGAGCGGGACCCTACGAGCAGTACTTC
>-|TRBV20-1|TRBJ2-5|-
CSAYGGLQETQYF
TGCAGTGCTTATGGGGGACTTCAAGAGACCCAGTACTTC
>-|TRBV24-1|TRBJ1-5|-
CATRQGGGGNQPQHF
TGTGCCACCAGACAAGGGGGGGGGGGCAATCAGCCCCAGCATTTT
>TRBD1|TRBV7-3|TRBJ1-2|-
CASSPTGAEGYTF
TGTGCCAGCAGCCCGACAGGGGCGGAGGGCTACACCTTC
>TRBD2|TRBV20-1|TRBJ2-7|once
CSAIAGYEQYF
TGCAGTGCTATAGCGGGTTACGAGCAGTACTTC
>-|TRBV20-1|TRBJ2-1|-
CSALHPSKDNEQFF
TGCAGTGCCCTGCACCCGTCAAAGGACAATGAGCAGTTCTTC
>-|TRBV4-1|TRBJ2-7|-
CASSQYWTTFYEQYF
TGCGCCAGCAGCCAGTACTGGACAACCTTCTACGAGCAGTACTTC